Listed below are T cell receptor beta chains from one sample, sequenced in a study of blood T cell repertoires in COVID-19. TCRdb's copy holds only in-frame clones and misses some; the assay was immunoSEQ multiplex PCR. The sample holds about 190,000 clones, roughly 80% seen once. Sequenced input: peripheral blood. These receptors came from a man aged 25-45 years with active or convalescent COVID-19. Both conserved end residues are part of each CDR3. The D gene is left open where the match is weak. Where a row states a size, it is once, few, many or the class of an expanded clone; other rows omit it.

DNA: TGTGCCAGCAGCCAAGCCGAGCAGGGGCGGGCTGGCTACACCTTC
CDR3: CASSQAEQGRAGYTF
J: TRBJ1-2
V: TRBV3-1/TRBV3-2
size: NA
D: NA

DNA: TGTGCCAGCAGTGATAGCGGGAGCACCGGGGAGCTGTTTTTT
CDR3: CASSDSGSTGELFF
J: TRBJ2-2
V: TRBV6-4
size: NA
D: TRBD2

DNA: TGTGCCAGCAGTTTGGGGCCTCTATATGGCTACACCTTC
CDR3: CASSLGPLYGYTF
J: TRBJ1-2
V: TRBV28
size: NA
D: NA

DNA: TGTGCCAGCAGCTTAGCGGGAGTGGGAGCGGGCGAGCAGTACTTC
CDR3: CASSLAGVGAGEQYF
J: TRBJ2-7
V: TRBV7-9
size: NA
D: NA

DNA: TGTGCCTGGAGTGAAGCGCAGAAAAATGAAGCTTTCTTT
CDR3: CAWSEAQKNEAFF
J: TRBJ1-1
V: TRBV30
size: NA
D: NA

DNA: TGTGCCAGCTCACCGATCACGGGAGGGAACACCGGGGAGCTGTTTTTT
CDR3: CASSPITGGNTGELFF
J: TRBJ2-2
V: TRBV18
size: NA
D: TRBD2

DNA: TGTGCCAGCATTCGAGGACAAGGGGTTCTCGATGAGCAGTTCTTC
CDR3: CASIRGQGVLDEQFF
J: TRBJ2-1
V: TRBV6-5
size: NA
D: NA

DNA: TGTGCCTCGGAGCGGGGGGGCAACCAGTTCTTC
CDR3: CASERGGNQFF
J: TRBJ2-1
V: TRBV2
size: NA
D: TRBD2

DNA: TGTGCCAGCAGCTTGCGGGAGGGGAACGAGCAGTACTTC
CDR3: CASSLREGNEQYF
J: TRBJ2-7
V: TRBV11-3
size: NA
D: TRBD2

DNA: TGTGCCATCAGTGAGGGACAGGAGAACACTGAAGCTTTCTTT
CDR3: CAISEGQENTEAFF
J: TRBJ1-1
V: TRBV10-3
size: once
D: TRBD1

DNA: TGTGCCAGCAGCTTCTCGGGACAGGATGGCTACACCTTC
CDR3: CASSFSGQDGYTF
J: TRBJ1-2
V: TRBV11-2
size: few
D: TRBD1

DNA: TGTGCCAGCAGTTCCACGGGGACTGAAGCTTTCTTT
CDR3: CASSSTGTEAFF
J: TRBJ1-1
V: TRBV7-9
size: NA
D: NA

DNA: TGTGCCAGCCGGGAGGGAGAGGGGAAGAATGGCTACACCTTC
CDR3: CASREGEGKNGYTF
J: TRBJ1-2
V: TRBV28
size: few
D: NA

DNA: TGTGCCAGCAGCTTAGGAGGGAACTATGGCTACACCTTC
CDR3: CASSLGGNYGYTF
J: TRBJ1-2
V: TRBV7-3
size: NA
D: NA

DNA: TGTGCCAGCAGCTTGAGCCTAGCGGACTCCTACGAGCAGTACTTC
CDR3: CASSLSLADSYEQYF
J: TRBJ2-7
V: TRBV11-2
size: NA
D: TRBD2

DNA: TGTGCCAGCAGCGTGACAGGGCTGGGGACTGAAGCTTTCTTT
CDR3: CASSVTGLGTEAFF
J: TRBJ1-1
V: TRBV5-4
size: NA
D: TRBD1

DNA: TGTGCCAGCAGTTTATTCCAGGGGTTCTCTGGAAACACCATATATTTT
CDR3: CASSLFQGFSGNTIYF
J: TRBJ1-3
V: TRBV28
size: NA
D: NA

DNA: TGTGCCAGCAGCTCCTCTATATGGACAGGGCCCTACGAGCAGTACTTC
CDR3: CASSSSIWTGPYEQYF
J: TRBJ2-7
V: TRBV7-6
size: NA
D: TRBD1

DNA: TGTGCCACCAGCAGAGACCAGACACGGGGCACTGAAGCTTTCTTT
CDR3: CATSRDQTRGTEAFF
J: TRBJ1-1
V: TRBV15
size: NA
D: NA

DNA: TGCGCCAGCAGTCGGGGGGCCGGCACAGAGACCCAGTACTTC
CDR3: CASSRGAGTETQYF
J: TRBJ2-5
V: TRBV5-1
size: NA
D: NA

DNA: TGTGCCAGCAGTTACTCGCGGATTTCTGGAAACACCATATATTTT
CDR3: CASSYSRISGNTIYF
J: TRBJ1-3
V: TRBV6-5
size: NA
D: NA

DNA: TGTGCCAGTAGTATCAGGGGAGGCAATCAGCCCCAGCATTTT
CDR3: CASSIRGGNQPQHF
J: TRBJ1-5
V: TRBV19
size: once
D: NA

DNA: TGTGCCAGCAGCTCAGGGGTCGGAACTGAAGCTTTCTTT
CDR3: CASSSGVGTEAFF
J: TRBJ1-1
V: TRBV5-6
size: NA
D: NA

DNA: TGTGCCAGCAGCTTGTCGGGGGGCCGGGGCACAGATACGCAGTATTTT
CDR3: CASSLSGGRGTDTQYF
J: TRBJ2-3
V: TRBV5-6
size: NA
D: NA

DNA: TGTGCCAGCAGCCTCCGGACGGAGGGGGCGGGCACAGATACGCAGTATTTT
CDR3: CASSLRTEGAGTDTQYF
J: TRBJ2-3
V: TRBV9
size: NA
D: NA

DNA: TGTGCCAGCAGTGAACCTCCGGTATATGGCTACACCTTC
CDR3: CASSEPPVYGYTF
J: TRBJ1-2
V: TRBV6-1
size: NA
D: NA

DNA: TGTGCCACCAGTACACCGGGACACAGCTATGGCTACACCTTC
CDR3: CATSTPGHSYGYTF
J: TRBJ1-2
V: TRBV24-1
size: NA
D: NA

DNA: TGTGCCAGCAGCTTGGGAACAGCAGAGAACACTGAAGCTTTCTTT
CDR3: CASSLGTAENTEAFF
J: TRBJ1-1
V: TRBV5-4
size: NA
D: NA

DNA: NA
CDR3: CASSFLAGTNYGYTF
J: TRBJ1-2
V: TRBV27
size: NA
D: NA

DNA: TGCGCCAGCAGCTTGGAGACACCAAGCTCTGGAAACACCATATATTTT
CDR3: CASSLETPSSGNTIYF
J: TRBJ1-3
V: TRBV5-1
size: NA
D: NA

DNA: TGTGCCAGCAGTCCGACAGGGAACACCGGGGAGCTGTTTTTT
CDR3: CASSPTGNTGELFF
J: TRBJ2-2
V: TRBV6-5
size: few
D: NA

DNA: TGTGCCAGTCGATCAGGGGTCACCCCCTATGGCTACACCTTC
CDR3: CASRSGVTPYGYTF
J: TRBJ1-2
V: TRBV19
size: NA
D: NA

DNA: TGTGCCATCAGAACGGGACAGGGCTCAGAGACCCAGTACTTC
CDR3: CAIRTGQGSETQYF
J: TRBJ2-5
V: TRBV10-3
size: few
D: TRBD1

DNA: TGCGCCAGCCTAAGGGCCAACGTCCTGACTTTC
CDR3: CASLRANVLTF
J: TRBJ2-6
V: TRBV5-1
size: NA
D: NA

DNA: TGTGCCAGCAGGGGGGACAGGGACGCCGGGGAGCTGTTTTTT
CDR3: CASRGDRDAGELFF
J: TRBJ2-2
V: TRBV27
size: NA
D: TRBD1

DNA: TGCGCCAGCAGTGAGTCGACTTTTCAGCCCCAGCATTTT
CDR3: CASSESTFQPQHF
J: TRBJ1-5
V: TRBV10-1
size: NA
D: NA

DNA: TGTGCCTGGAGTGGCTTCGGACAGGGGCACGGCTACACCTTC
CDR3: CAWSGFGQGHGYTF
J: TRBJ1-2
V: TRBV30
size: NA
D: TRBD1

DNA: TGTGCCAGCAGTGAATTACCGGGGACAGTTCCGACACCCCTCCACTTT
CDR3: CASSELPGTVPTPLHF
J: TRBJ1-6
V: TRBV6-1
size: NA
D: TRBD1

DNA: TGTGCCAGCAGCGACCGGACTAGCGGCACAGATACGCAGTATTTT
CDR3: CASSDRTSGTDTQYF
J: TRBJ2-3
V: TRBV7-8
size: NA
D: TRBD2

DNA: TGTGCCAGTAGTAACCTCCTTAGCGGACAGGGGCCGGATGGCTACACCTTC
CDR3: CASSNLLSGQGPDGYTF
J: TRBJ1-2
V: TRBV19
size: NA
D: TRBD1

DNA: TGCGCCAGCAGCTGGGGACCGGGACAGAGCACAGATACGCAGTATTTT
CDR3: CASSWGPGQSTDTQYF
J: TRBJ2-3
V: TRBV5-1
size: NA
D: TRBD1

DNA: TGTGCCAGCTCACCACGGAGTTGGGCCTACAATGAGCAGTTCTTC
CDR3: CASSPRSWAYNEQFF
J: TRBJ2-1
V: TRBV18
size: NA
D: NA

DNA: TGTGCCAGTAGCTCCTCCGAGGGCACTGAAGCTTTCTTT
CDR3: CASSSSEGTEAFF
J: TRBJ1-1
V: TRBV19
size: NA
D: NA

DNA: TGTGCCTGGAGTGTACTGGGGGCAGGCTATGGCTACACCTTC
CDR3: CAWSVLGAGYGYTF
J: TRBJ1-2
V: TRBV30
size: few
D: NA

DNA: TGCGCCAGCAGACCCACAGGGGCCCAGGGGGAGCTGTTTTTT
CDR3: CASRPTGAQGELFF
J: TRBJ2-2
V: TRBV10-1
size: NA
D: TRBD1

DNA: TGTGCCTGCGGCGGGTCGGCGGGGGCGGCCTCCTACAATGAGCAGTTCTTC
CDR3: CACGGSAGAASYNEQFF
J: TRBJ2-1
V: TRBV30
size: NA
D: NA

DNA: TGTGCCACCCAGGGGACGGGGAACACCGGGGAGCTGTTTTTT
CDR3: CATQGTGNTGELFF
J: TRBJ2-2
V: TRBV19
size: NA
D: NA

DNA: TGTGCCAGCAGCCAAGGGCCAGGGGGACTCTACGAGCAGTACTTC
CDR3: CASSQGPGGLYEQYF
J: TRBJ2-7
V: TRBV3-1/TRBV3-2
size: NA
D: NA

DNA: TGTGCCAGCAGTTTTTCCCGGGACAGGGGCCGTTATTTT
CDR3: CASSFSRDRGRYF
J: TRBJ2-3
V: TRBV12-3/TRBV12-4
size: NA
D: TRBD1

DNA: TGTGCCAGCACCCCCCGACTAGCGGGATACAATGAGCAGTTCTTC
CDR3: CASTPRLAGYNEQFF
J: TRBJ2-1
V: TRBV6-5
size: NA
D: TRBD2

DNA: TGCGCCAGCAGCCCAGGAGGGGGCGCATGGGGCGGGGGGAGCACAGATACGCAGTATTTT
CDR3: CASSPGGGAWGGGSTDTQYF
J: TRBJ2-3
V: TRBV4-1
size: few
D: NA

DNA: TGTGCCAGCAGTCCTCCGGGTTTCGCCGCTAGGAACACTGAAGCTTTCTTT
CDR3: CASSPPGFAARNTEAFF
J: TRBJ1-1
V: TRBV28
size: NA
D: NA

DNA: TGCGCCAGCAGCTTGACGGGTTACACAGATACGCAGTATTTT
CDR3: CASSLTGYTDTQYF
J: TRBJ2-3
V: TRBV5-1
size: NA
D: NA

DNA: TGTGCCAGCAGCTTATCGGGGAATCAGCCCCAGCATTTT
CDR3: CASSLSGNQPQHF
J: TRBJ1-5
V: TRBV11-2
size: NA
D: NA

DNA: TGTGCCAGCAGTTACGCAGAAAAGAATTCACCCCTCCACTTT
CDR3: CASSYAEKNSPLHF
J: TRBJ1-6
V: TRBV6-6
size: NA
D: NA

DNA: TGTGCCAGTCGGCCCGATGGGGGCGCTGAGGGCTACACCTTC
CDR3: CASRPDGGAEGYTF
J: TRBJ1-2
V: TRBV19
size: once
D: NA

DNA: TGTGCCAGCAGCTTAAGGAGGACAGGGGGAACGACAGATACGCAGTATTTT
CDR3: CASSLRRTGGTTDTQYF
J: TRBJ2-3
V: TRBV13
size: few
D: TRBD1

DNA: TGTGCCAGCAGTGACTCTGCCGGGGAAAAACTGTTTTTT
CDR3: CASSDSAGEKLFF
J: TRBJ1-4
V: TRBV6-4
size: NA
D: NA

DNA: TGTGCCGAAGCCAAGGAGGCGGATAATTCACCCCTCCACTTT
CDR3: CAEAKEADNSPLHF
J: TRBJ1-6
V: TRBV6-5
size: once
D: NA

DNA: TGCGCCAGCAGCCCGAGGACAGGGCCGGGTAATTCACCCCTCCACTTT
CDR3: CASSPRTGPGNSPLHF
J: TRBJ1-6
V: TRBV5-1
size: many
D: TRBD1